This TCR beta chain comes out of a study of T cell responses to AZD1222 COVID-19 vaccine. General study results and limits: Unmutated variant regions are reportedly targeted by nearly half of spike-specific TCRs. It was only after the peak T cell response that any repertoires were sampled. Spike-specific TCR breadth and depth both grew after two AZD1222 doses. It should be noted that donors were predominantly white British and more often female, and clonal diversity was possibly underestimated.

On this clone: Its target is unknown.

Generated by immunoSEQ multiplex PCR, the TCRdb table keeps only in-frame clones and is missing some. In the table there are some 87,000 clones, around nine tenths of which are singletons. V lost 3 bases to trimming and J lost 5 bases, with 14 bases between them. The CDR3 runs to 13 residues. Germline CDR1 is DFQATT and CDR2 is SNEGSKA (reference sequence). The gene calls are TRBV20-1 and TRBJ2-7; the D gene could be TRBD1 or TRBD2 (5 bases each). The material was peripheral blood, obtained on day 0 of MenACWY control vaccination. The TCR was taken from an adult in good health. The CDR3 is CSASPSGTHEQYF. CDR3 DNA: TGCAGTGCTAGTCCCTCAGGGACCCACGAGCAGTACTTC.